These 22 T cell receptor beta chains came from one sample sequenced in a study of T cells in Graves' hyperthyroidism and ophthalmopathy. Amplification yielded TCR beta CDR3 regions, with RNA transcripts as the source. First-round RT-PCR targeting the TCR CDR3 was performed with the HTBI primer set. A single record per CDR3 protein comes from TCRdb applying MiXCR to the multiplex PCR reads. Here the sample spans hundreds of thousands of distinct CDR3 sequences, around 14% being singletons. The sequenced material came from blood. Every receptor here comes from a woman younger than 30 with Graves' hyperthyroidism.

The chain is built from TRBV14 and TRBJ2-1; D perhaps matches TRBD1 (6 bases). With 0 bases removed from V and 8 bases from J, the gap between germline ends came to 23 bases. This CDR3 has 18 residues. The V gene's germline CDR1 is SGHDN and CDR2 FVKESK. The CDR3 DNA reads as TGTGCCAGCAGCCAAGATCTAACAGGGTCTACGACAGTCTATGAGCAGTTCTTC. Protein sequence: CASSQDLTGSTTVYEQFF.

The genes are TRBV11-2 and TRBJ2-7; no clear D. This CDR3 has 12 residues. Trimming stripped 2 bases from V and 6 bases from J, with 8 bases between. CDR1 SGHAT and CDR2 FQNNGV come from the germline V gene. CDR3 DNA sequence: TGTGCCAGCAGCTTAAGGCCAACCGAGCAGTACTTC. Translation gives CASSLRPTEQYF.

This clonotype was found many times. The chain links TRBV12-3 or TRBV12-4 to TRBJ2-7; D may correspond to TRBD1 or TRBD2 (6 bases each). The CDR3 runs 13 residues. V gave up 5 bases and J gave up 3 bases, with 11 bases separating them. CDR3 sequence (DNA): TGTGCCAGCAGTCCTCGGGGGCGCTACGAGCAGTACTTC. Amino acid sequence: CASSPRGRYEQYF.

This clonotype has ten or more counts. The chain carries TRBV12-3 or TRBV12-4 and TRBJ2-3, with D unclear. The CDR3 consists of 11 residues. V shed 4 bases and J shed 7 bases, with 6 bases lying between them. This CDR3 is CASSYDNTQYF. The CDR3 DNA follows: TGTGCCAGCAGTTATGATAATACGCAGTATTTT.

This clonotype was counted many times. Written as DNA, the CDR3 is TGCGCCAGCAGCCCCGGTCCGGGACAGGGCACCTACAATGAGCAGTTCTTC. The encoded protein is CASSPGPGQGTYNEQFF. The chain carries TRBV4-3 and TRBJ2-1; 9 bases are shared with TRBD1. The CDR3 runs 17 residues. The junction had 9 bases not matched to a gene; V was cut back by 4 bases and J by 2 bases. Germline V gives CDR1 LGHNA, CDR2 YSLEER.

This clonotype has ten or more counts. The rearrangement joins TRBV12-3 or TRBV12-4 to TRBJ1-2, with D possibly being TRBD1 (6 bases). The CDR3 sequence is 14 residues long. V was shortened by 3 bases and J by 1 base, with 9 bases between the two germline ends. CDR3 nucleotides: TGTGCCAGCAGTTTGGACAGCAGTAACTATGGCTACACCTTC. The encoded protein is CASSLDSSNYGYTF.

The gene calls are TRBV6-2 or TRBV6-3 and TRBJ1-5; D is unresolved. With 2 bases removed from V and 6 bases from J, the gap between germline ends came to 11 bases. Germline values: CDR1 MNHEY, CDR2 SVGEGT. The CDR3 totals 14 residues. CDR3 sequence (DNA): TGTGCCAGCAGTTACCTCGGGGTTGGTCAGCCCCAGCATTTT. It specifies CASSYLGVGQPQHF.

This clonotype was seen many times. In nucleotides, the CDR3 is TGTGCCAGCAGTTTAGAGGGGGCGCGTTCGGAGACCCAGTACTTC. Residues: CASSLEGARSETQYF. The chain links TRBV27 to TRBJ2-5, with 7 bases lining up with TRBD1. Germline lookup yields CDR1 MNHEY and CDR2 SMNVEV (reference sequence). The CDR3 is made up of 15 amino acids. The junction had 8 bases not matched to a gene; V was cut back by 2 bases and J by 5 bases.

This clonotype was counted at least ten times. The gene calls are TRBV4-2 and TRBJ2-1; 11 nucleotides agree with TRBD2. V was clipped by 3 bases and J by 3 bases; unmatched bases: 7. Germline V gene sequence: CDR1 LGHNA, CDR2 YNFKEQ. The CDR3 runs to 17 residues. This CDR3 reads CASSQRLAGTNYNEQFF. The CDR3 DNA reads TGTGCCAGCAGCCAGCGACTAGCGGGGACTAACTACAATGAGCAGTTCTTC.

This chain uses TRBV20-1 with TRBJ2-7; possibly TRBD2 for D (7 bases). Deletions cut 3 bases from V and 3 bases from J, with 15 bases between. CDR1 is DFQATT and CDR2 is SNEGSKA in the germline V gene (reference sequence). The CDR3 sequence is 14 residues long. The CDR3 loop reads CSASAGGRFYEQYF. The CDR3 DNA reads TGCAGTGCTAGTGCCGGGGGGCGATTCTACGAGCAGTACTTC.

This clonotype occurred a few times. V gene TRBV20-1 combines with J gene TRBJ2-7; 8 bases are a match to TRBD2. This CDR3 contains 14 residues. Germline-derived CDR1 and CDR2 are DFQATT and SNEGSKA (reference sequence). V gave up 5 bases and J gave up 4 bases; unmatched junction bases: 10. The CDR3 loop reads CSAEPLAGRYEQYF. CDR3 in DNA: TGCAGTGCTGAACCGTTAGCGGGACGATACGAGCAGTACTTC.

V gene TRBV10-3 combines with J gene TRBJ2-7, with D tentatively TRBD2 (5 bases). Germline CDR1 is ENHRY and CDR2 is SYGVKD. V lost 6 bases, J lost 2 bases, and 11 bases lay in between. The CDR3 spans 13 residues. The CDR3 sequence: CAIREASPYEQYF. The CDR3 region has the DNA TGTGCCATCAGGGAGGCCAGCCCCTACGAGCAGTACTTC.

This clonotype showed up many times. This chain connects TRBV30 to TRBJ2-1, with a weak D call TRBD2 (6 bases). The V gene lost 3 bases and the J gene lost 7 bases, with 13 bases spanning the gap. Germline V gene data show CDR1 as GTSNPN and CDR2 as SVGIG (reference sequence). CDR3 size: 13 residues. Here the CDR3 reads CAWSPPLANEQFF. In nucleotides, the CDR3 is TGTGCCTGGAGCCCCCCCCTAGCGAATGAGCAGTTCTTC.

The rearrangement uses TRBV11-2 and TRBJ2-6; 8 bases fit TRBD1. The J segment lost 0 bases and the V segment lost 5 bases, leaving 9 bases of the junction unmatched. The germline V gene encodes CDR1 SGHAT and CDR2 FQNNGV. The CDR3 is made up of 18 amino acids. CDR3 bases: TGTGCCAGCAGCCCCGGGACAGGAGCCTTCTCTGGGGCCAACGTCCTGACTTTC. It encodes CASSPGTGAFSGANVLTF.

The chain uses TRBV20-1 and TRBJ2-3; a possible D gene is TRBD2 (7 bases). The CDR3 contains 19 residues. Germline CDR1 reads DFQATT; CDR2 reads SNEGSKA (reference sequence). V dropped 0 bases and J dropped 7 bases, with 29 bases sitting between them. CDR3 in amino acids: CSARDRRFGGGLAHNTQYF. The CDR3 coding sequence is TGCAGTGCTAGAGATAGGAGGTTTGGGGGGGGCTTAGCACATAATACGCAGTATTTT.

The gene calls are TRBV24-1 and TRBJ2-1, with TRBD1 matching 11 bases. J lost 4 bases, V lost 6 bases, and 10 bases had no gene match. CDR1 is KGHDR and CDR2 is SFDVKD in the germline V gene. CDR3 length: 17 amino acids. CDR3 DNA: TGTGCCACCAGTCCGAAACCGGGACAGGGGGTATACAATGAGCAGTTCTTC. Protein sequence: CATSPKPGQGVYNEQFF.

Comment on this clonotype: A read error may explain this, as a much larger clone is one base away. This rearrangement joins TRBV2 to TRBJ2-7; 9 nucleotides match TRBD1. Germline assignment: CDR1 SNHLY and CDR2 FYNNEI. The length of the CDR3 is 15 residues. V shed 6 bases and J 5 bases; nucleotides not matched to a gene: 11. DNA for the CDR3: TGTGCCAGCAGCCCCTGGGACAGGGATGTCCACGAGCAGTACTTC. It specifies CASSPWDRDVHEQYF.

This clonotype was counted ten times or more. The chain combines TRBV7-2 with TRBJ2-3; weak D call: TRBD2 (6 bases). Trimming pared 1 base from V and 6 bases from J, leaving 8 bases between. The germline gives CDR1 SGHTA, CDR2 FQGNSA. The CDR3 runs 13 residues. DNA for the CDR3: TGTGCCAGCAGCTTAGTTCGGGGGGATACGCAGTATTTT. Translating gives CASSLVRGDTQYF.

This clonotype has a count of ten or more. This rearrangement joins TRBV27 to TRBJ2-1; 7 bases agree with TRBD1. With V trimmed by 5 bases and J by 5 bases, 12 bases remained unmatched. Germline V gives CDR1 MNHEY, CDR2 SMNVEV (reference sequence). The CDR3 contains 16 residues. The CDR3 nucleotides are TGTGCCAGCAGTCCCGGACGGACAGGATTAGACAATGAGCAGTTCTTC. It is translated as CASSPGRTGLDNEQFF.

This clonotype occurred a few times. The rearrangement links TRBV7-2 to TRBJ1-4; a weak D match, TRBD1 (5 bases). Germline CDR1 is SGHTA and CDR2 is FQGNSA. Between the trimmed V and J ends, which lost 6 bases and 3 bases, there was a span of 14 bases. The CDR3 length is 15 residues. Written as DNA, the CDR3 is TGTGCCAGCAGGCTCGGGACTTCCCCTAATGAAAAACTGTTTTTT. Its translation is CASRLGTSPNEKLFF.

The sample holds many counts of this clonotype. This chain links TRBV13 with TRBJ2-1; D may be TRBD1 (6 bases). Trimming left V 5 bases short and J 8 bases short, with 7 bases between. Germline V gene sequence: CDR1 PRHDT, CDR2 FYEKMQ (reference sequence). The length of the CDR3 is 11 residues. CDR3: CASSKGDEQFF. CDR3 DNA: TGTGCCAGCAGCAAGGGGGATGAGCAGTTCTTC.

This clonotype was seen many times. The rearrangement joins TRBV10-3 to TRBJ1-2, with 9 bases matching TRBD1. The CDR3 loop spans 14 amino acids. V was pared by 0 bases and J by 8 bases, with 4 bases of the junction left unmatched. CDR1 is ENHRY and CDR2 is SYGVKD in the germline V gene. The DNA for the CDR3 is TGTGCCATCAGTGAGTCGACAGGGGGTCAAGGCTACACCTTC. It is translated as CAISESTGGQGYTF.